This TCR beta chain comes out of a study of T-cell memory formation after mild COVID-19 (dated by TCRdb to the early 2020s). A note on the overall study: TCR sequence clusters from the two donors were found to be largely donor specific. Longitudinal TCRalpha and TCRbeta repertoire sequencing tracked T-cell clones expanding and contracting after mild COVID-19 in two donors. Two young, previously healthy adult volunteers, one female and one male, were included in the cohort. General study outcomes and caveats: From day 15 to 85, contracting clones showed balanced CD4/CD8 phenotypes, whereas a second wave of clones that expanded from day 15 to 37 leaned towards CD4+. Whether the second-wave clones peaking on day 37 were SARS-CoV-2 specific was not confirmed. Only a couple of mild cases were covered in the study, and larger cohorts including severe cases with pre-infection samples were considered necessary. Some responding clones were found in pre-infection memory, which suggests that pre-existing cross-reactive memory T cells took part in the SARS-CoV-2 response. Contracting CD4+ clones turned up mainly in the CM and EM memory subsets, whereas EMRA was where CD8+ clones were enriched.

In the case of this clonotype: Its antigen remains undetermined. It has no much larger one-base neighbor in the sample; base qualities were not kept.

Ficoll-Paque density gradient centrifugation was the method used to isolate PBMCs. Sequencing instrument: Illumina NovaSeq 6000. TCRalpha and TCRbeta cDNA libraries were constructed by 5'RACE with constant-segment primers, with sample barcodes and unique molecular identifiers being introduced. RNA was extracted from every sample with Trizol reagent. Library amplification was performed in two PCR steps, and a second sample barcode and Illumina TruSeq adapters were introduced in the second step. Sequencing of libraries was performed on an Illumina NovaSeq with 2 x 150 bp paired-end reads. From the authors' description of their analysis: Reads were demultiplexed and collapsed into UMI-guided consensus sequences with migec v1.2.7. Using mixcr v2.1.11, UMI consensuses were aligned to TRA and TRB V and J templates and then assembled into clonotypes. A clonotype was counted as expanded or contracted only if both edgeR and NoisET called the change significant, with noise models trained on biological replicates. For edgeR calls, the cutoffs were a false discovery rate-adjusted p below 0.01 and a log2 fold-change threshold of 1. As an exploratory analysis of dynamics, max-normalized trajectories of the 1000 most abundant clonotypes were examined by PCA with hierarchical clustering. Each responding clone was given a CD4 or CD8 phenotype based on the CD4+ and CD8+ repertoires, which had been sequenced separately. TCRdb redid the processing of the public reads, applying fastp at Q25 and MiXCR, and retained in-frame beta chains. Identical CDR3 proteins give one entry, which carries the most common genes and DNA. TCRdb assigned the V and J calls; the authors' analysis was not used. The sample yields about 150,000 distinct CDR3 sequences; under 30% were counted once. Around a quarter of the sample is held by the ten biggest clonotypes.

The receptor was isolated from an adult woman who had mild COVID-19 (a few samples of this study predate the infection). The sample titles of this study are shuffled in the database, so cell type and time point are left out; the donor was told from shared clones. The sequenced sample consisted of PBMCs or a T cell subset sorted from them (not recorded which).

The CDR3 sequence is CATSRGNGYTF. At the DNA level, the sequence is TGTGCCACCAGCAGAGGCAATGGCTACACCTTC. The rearranged segments are TRBV15 and TRBJ1-2; the D gene is not confidently resolved. The CDR3 starts with the cysteine, ends with the phenylalanine, and has 11 residues. This entry keeps only the CDR3 DNA: 33 bases, framed from base 1. CDR1 and CDR2 were assigned from the germline V gene (reference sequence) as LNHNV and YYDKDF. V lost 1 base and J lost 6 bases; the stretch between them is 3 bases long.